This T cell receptor beta chain appears in the sequencing data of a study of OX40 agonist ivuxolimab in advanced cancers. In the case of this clone: Its antigen is not identified.

CDR1 and CDR2 (germline): MNHEY, SVGAGI. The CDR3 is 14 amino acids. With 3 bases removed from V and 5 bases from J, the gap between germline ends came to 14 bases. Study-wide points: Expansion of clones was among the lowest in partial responders at 0.1-3.0 mg/kg.

Assay: immunoSEQ multiplex PCR; the TCRdb copy retains only in-frame clones and omits some. The sample holds tens of thousands of clones, 85% to 95% seen once. This TCR came from an adult with an advanced solid tumor such as melanoma, head and neck, liver or kidney cancer. Sequenced material: CD4+ or CD8+ T cells sorted from blood, taken in a trial of the OX40 agonist ivuxolimab. The chain couples TRBV6-5 to TRBJ2-7; no definite D call. The CDR3 region has the DNA TGTGCCAGCAGTTATAAAGGGATGAACGACGAGCAGTACTTC. Translating gives CASSYKGMNDEQYF.